This T cell receptor beta chain was recorded in a study of blood T cells in healthy people across ages. A second about 6 to 12 cycle PCR used barcoded and J-beta primers. Via MiXCR, TCRdb re-called the 5' RACE reads, giving one row per CDR3 protein. Of approximately 1,000,000 distinct CDR3 sequences listed, 35% to 40% are singletons. This CDR3 spans 14 amino acids. CDR1 is MNHEY and CDR2 is SMNVEV in the germline V gene (reference sequence). The germline V and J ends were trimmed by 3 bases and 0 bases, with 7 bases remaining between them. Source material: blood. J is TRBJ2-3 and V is TRBV27; D remains ambiguous. The clonotype was recovered from a man between 18 and 29 years old in good health. The CDR3 sequence is CASSFAISTDTQYF. The CDR3 nucleotides read TGTGCCAGCAGTTTTGCAATTAGCACAGATACGCAGTATTTT.